Here is one T cell receptor beta chain with its context. The entry originates in a study of blood T cell repertoires in COVID-19. Overall study: Italy, Spain and the United States were the sources of the convalescent and acute COVID-19 samples.

The germline V gene has CDR1 SGDLS and CDR2 YYNGEE. The CDR3 contains 14 residues. Unmatched junction bases numbered 6, after V lost 4 bases and J lost 5 bases. In the authors' methods: Estimates of nucleated cell counts were drawn from the amplification of reference gene primers. TCRdb keeps only in-frame clones here, not all; method: immunoSEQ multiplex PCR. From that table come the V and J calls and clone size; the DNA was used to work out D and trimming. The data hold 200,000 to 300,000 clones, with over 70% observed a single time. The sample comprised peripheral blood. The gene calls are TRBV9 and TRBJ1-2, with TRBD1 matching 9 bases. This TCR was sampled from a woman aged 40 to 50 who had recovered from COVID-19. The CDR3 loop reads CASSTRTGAYGYTF. Written as DNA, the CDR3 is TGTGCCAGCAGCACTCGGACAGGGGCGTATGGCTACACCTTC.